The rows below give T cell receptor beta chains drawn from one sample of a study of shared clonotypes between healthy human individuals. Sequencing used immunoSEQ multiplex PCR; TCRdb keeps in-frame clones, though not all of them. The table lists over a million clones, approximately 80% of them singletons. The specimen sequenced was memory CD4+ T cells from PBMCs. All receptors derive from a young man in good health. Some clones in this sample may be carry-over from other donors' samples. CDR3s include the opening cysteine and the closing phenylalanine or tryptophan. The D gene is left open where the match is weak. Not all rows give a size; the values are once, few, many and, for expanded clones, a class.

size,length,J,V,D,DNA,CDR3
once,16,TRBJ2-2,TRBV5-6,NA,TGTGCCAGCAGCCGGGAAGAGGGGGCGAACACCGGGGAGCTGTTTTTT,CASSREEGANTGELFF
NA,12,TRBJ2-5,TRBV30,NA,TGTGCCTGGGGGCTTCGCCAAGAGACCCAGTACTTC,CAWGLRQETQYF
NA,14,TRBJ1-2,TRBV19,TRBD1,TGTGCCAGTAGCCCGAGGGGGCTGAGCTATGGCTACACCTTC,CASSPRGLSYGYTF
NA,14,TRBJ2-5,TRBV5-8,NA,TGTGCCAGCAGCTTGTTGCCTGGGCTGGAGACCCAGTACTTC,CASSLLPGLETQYF
many,15,TRBJ2-1,TRBV7-8,NA,TGTGCCAGCAGCTCCCACTGGGGGAGGAACAATGAGCAGTTCTTC,CASSSHWGRNNEQFF
NA,15,TRBJ1-1,TRBV25-1,TRBD1,TGTGCCAGCAGTGACACTCAACAGGGGGACACTGAAGCTTTCTTT,CASSDTQQGDTEAFF
NA,15,TRBJ2-7,TRBV5-4,NA,TGTGCCAGCAGCTTACAGGGTGAATTGGCCGGCGAGCAGTACTTC,CASSLQGELAGEQYF
NA,14,TRBJ2-7,TRBV5-1,TRBD1,TGCGCCAGCAGCTTGGTCCGACAGGGTAACGAGCAGTACTTC,CASSLVRQGNEQYF
NA,18,TRBJ2-5,TRBV7-9,TRBD2,TGTGCCAGCAGTCAAACCGGGACTAGCGGGAGCGGCCAAGAGACCCAGTACTTC,CASSQTGTSGSGQETQYF
NA,18,TRBJ2-5,TRBV7-6,TRBD2,TGTGCCAGCAGCTTACGAGGACTAGCGGGAGGTTACCAAGAGACCCAGTACTTC,CASSLRGLAGGYQETQYF
NA,16,TRBJ2-1,TRBV7-9,TRBD2,TGTGCCAGCAGCCCCCTCGGGAGCGGGAGTTCTAGTGAGCAGTTCTTC,CASSPLGSGSSSEQFF
NA,16,TRBJ2-5,TRBV19,TRBD2,TGTGCCAGTAGCCAGTATCTAGCGGGAGGTGGAGAGACCCAGTACTTC,CASSQYLAGGGETQYF
NA,15,TRBJ2-3,TRBV5-4,TRBD2,TGTGCCAGCAGCCAGGGACTAGCGGGAGAAGGTACGCAGTATTTT,CASSQGLAGEGTQYF
NA,13,TRBJ1-5,TRBV30,NA,TGTGCCTGGAGTGTACATCCCAATCAGCCCCAGCATTTT,CAWSVHPNQPQHF
NA,16,TRBJ2-5,TRBV28,TRBD1,TGTGCCAGCAGCCTGCACCCCCGGACAGGGCAAGAGACCCAGTACTTC,CASSLHPRTGQETQYF
NA,14,TRBJ2-7,TRBV5-3,TRBD2,TGTGCCAGAAGCTCCGGACTAGCCGTTGGCGAGCAGTACTTC,CARSSGLAVGEQYF
few,15,TRBJ1-1,TRBV7-2,TRBD1,TGTGCCAGCAGCAGGGACAGGGGGCGAGGTTTGATAGCTTTCTTT,CASSRDRGRGLIAFF
once,11,TRBJ2-7,TRBV18,NA,TGTGCCAGTTTACAAGGGGACGAGCAGTACTTC,CASLQGDEQYF
few,15,TRBJ2-1,TRBV7-3,NA,TGTGCCAGCAGCCCTGGAGGGGGCTACTACAATGAGCAGTTCTTC,CASSPGGGYYNEQFF
NA,13,TRBJ1-2,TRBV5-4,TRBD1,TGTGCCAGCAGCGGACAGGGCTCCTATGGCTACACCTTC,CASSGQGSYGYTF
once,14,TRBJ2-5,TRBV21-1,NA,TGTGCCAGTATGCAGGCGTTGTACCAAGAGACCCAGTACTTC,CASMQALYQETQYF
NA,15,TRBJ2-1,TRBV7-2,NA,TGTGCCAGCAGCTTAATGGCGGGATCCCCCCATGAGCAGTTCTTC,CASSLMAGSPHEQFF